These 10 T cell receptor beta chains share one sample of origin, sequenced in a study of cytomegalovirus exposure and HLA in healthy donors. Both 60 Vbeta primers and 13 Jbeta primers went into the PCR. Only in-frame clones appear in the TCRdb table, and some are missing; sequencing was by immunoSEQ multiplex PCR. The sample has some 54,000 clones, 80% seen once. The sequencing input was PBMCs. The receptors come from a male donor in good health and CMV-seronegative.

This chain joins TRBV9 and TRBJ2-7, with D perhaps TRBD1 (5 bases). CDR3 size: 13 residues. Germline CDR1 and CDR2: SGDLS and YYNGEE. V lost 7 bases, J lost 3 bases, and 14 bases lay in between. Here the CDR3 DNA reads TGTGCCAGCTCAGGGCCCCTGGGCTACGAGCAGTACTTC. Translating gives CASSGPLGYEQYF. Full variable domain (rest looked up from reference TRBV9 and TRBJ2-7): DSGVTQTPKHLITATGQRVTLRCSPRSGDLSVYWYQQSLDQGLQFLIQYYNGEERAKGNILERFSAQQFPDLHSELNLSSLELGDSALYFCASSGPLGYEQYFGPGTRLTVT.

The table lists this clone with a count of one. The chain's CDR3 is CASSLQGGRGYTF. CDR3 DNA sequence: TGTGCCAGCAGTCTTCAGGGGGGAAGGGGCTACACCTTC. This sequence joins TRBV5-5 and TRBJ1-2; 7 bases map to TRBD1. CDR3 length: 13 amino acids. The germline gives CDR1 SGHKS, CDR2 YYEKEE (reference sequence). V lost 5 bases and J lost 8; bases outside the gene matches: 9.

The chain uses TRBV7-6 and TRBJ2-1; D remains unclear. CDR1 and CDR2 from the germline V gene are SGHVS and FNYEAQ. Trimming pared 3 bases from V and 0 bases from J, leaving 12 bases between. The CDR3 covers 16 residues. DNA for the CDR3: TGTGCCAGCAGCTTGATCCCCGCGAGCTCCTACAATGAGCAGTTCTTC. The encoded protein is CASSLIPASSYNEQFF.

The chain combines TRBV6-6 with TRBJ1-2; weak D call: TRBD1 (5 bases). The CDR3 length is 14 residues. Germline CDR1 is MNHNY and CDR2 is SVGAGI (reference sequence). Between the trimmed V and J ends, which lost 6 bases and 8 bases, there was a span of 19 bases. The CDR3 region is CASSPLGQGGGYTF. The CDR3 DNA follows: TGTGCCAGCAGCCCACTGGGGCAGGGAGGCGGCTACACCTTC.

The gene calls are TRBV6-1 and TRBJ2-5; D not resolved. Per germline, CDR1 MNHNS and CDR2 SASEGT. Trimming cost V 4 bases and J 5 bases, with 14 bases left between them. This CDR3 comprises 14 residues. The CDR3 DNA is TGTGCCAGCAGTGTCTTTGAAGACGGGGAGACCCAGTACTTC. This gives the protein CASSVFEDGETQYF.

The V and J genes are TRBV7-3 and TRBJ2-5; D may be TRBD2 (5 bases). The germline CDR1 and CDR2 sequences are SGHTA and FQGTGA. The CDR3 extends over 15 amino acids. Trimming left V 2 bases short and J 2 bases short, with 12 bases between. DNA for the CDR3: TGTGCCAGCAGCTTATCCCGGGGTGCTCAAGAGACCCAGTACTTC. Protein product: CASSLSRGAQETQYF.

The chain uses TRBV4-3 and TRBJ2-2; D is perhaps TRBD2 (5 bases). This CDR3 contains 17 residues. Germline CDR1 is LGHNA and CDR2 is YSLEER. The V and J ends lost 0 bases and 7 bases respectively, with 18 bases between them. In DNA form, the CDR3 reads TGCGCCAGCAGCCAAGATCGTCTTGCTAGAGGGTTCGGGGAGCTGTTTTTT. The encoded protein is CASSQDRLARGFGELFF.

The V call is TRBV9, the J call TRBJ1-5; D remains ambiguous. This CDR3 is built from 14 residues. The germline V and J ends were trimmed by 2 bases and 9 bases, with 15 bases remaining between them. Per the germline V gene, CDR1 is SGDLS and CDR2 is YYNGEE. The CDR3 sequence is CASSVRGPDSPQHF. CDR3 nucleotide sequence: TGTGCCAGCAGCGTGAGAGGGCCCGATTCGCCCCAGCATTTT. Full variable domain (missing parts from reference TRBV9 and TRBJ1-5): DSGVTQTPKHLITATGQRVTLRCSPRSGDLSVYWYQQSLDQGLQFLIQYYNGEERAKGNILERFSAQQFPDLHSELNLSSLELGDSALYFCASSVRGPDSPQHFGDGTRLSIL.

This CDR3 is CSVTANTGELFF. CDR3 bases: TGCAGCGTGACAGCGAACACCGGGGAGCTGTTTTTT. This chain joins TRBV29-1 and TRBJ2-2; D may be TRBD1 (5 bases). Per the germline V gene, CDR1 is SQVTM and CDR2 is ANQGSEA. The CDR3 totals 12 residues. V lost 6 bases and J lost 0, with 5 bases in between.

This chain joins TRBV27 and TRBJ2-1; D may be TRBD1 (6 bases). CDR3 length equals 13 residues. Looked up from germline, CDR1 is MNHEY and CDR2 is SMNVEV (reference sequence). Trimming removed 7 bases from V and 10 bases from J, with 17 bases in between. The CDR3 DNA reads TGTGCCAGCACTCCATTCCCCGGGACAGAGCAGTTCTTC. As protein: CASTPFPGTEQFF.